This T cell receptor beta chain was obtained from a study of T cell responses to AZD1222 COVID-19 vaccine. Findings and limits, study-wide: The donor cohort was predominantly white British with a female majority, and clonal diversity may have been underestimated.

Trimming left V 10 bases short and J 5 bases short, with 17 bases between. The germline V gene has CDR1 MNHEY and CDR2 SVGAGI. This CDR3 is built from 14 residues. The study pooled second doses at about 4 or about 12 weeks. Some clones are missing from TCRdb's copy, which holds only in-frame ones; the method was immunoSEQ multiplex PCR. This table has under 150,000 clones, roughly 90% appearing once. As concerns this clone: What it binds is not known.

V gene TRBV6-5 combines with J gene TRBJ1-4; the D gene is possibly TRBD1 (6 bases). This receptor was identified in an adult who received the AZD1222 COVID-19 vaccine. The source material was peripheral blood, sampled 28 days after the second AZD1222 dose. CDR3 loop: CATTGTGKNEKLFF. The CDR3 DNA sequence: TGTGCCACCACAGGGACGGGAAAGAATGAAAAACTGTTTTTT.